The 23 T cell receptor beta chains below come from one sample, sequenced in a study of CXCR3-negative and CXCR3-positive naive CD8 T cells. Via 5' RACE with UMI labels, TRB cDNA libraries were prepared. TCRdb re-called the 5' RACE reads, yielding one record per CDR3 amino acid sequence without DNA. Its table lists tens of thousands of distinct CDR3 sequences. Their cognate antigens are unknown. Study-wide points: Greater hydrophobicity was found in TRB CDR3s of CXCR3-positive naive cells than of CXCR3-negative naive cells.

Material: naive CXCR3+ CD8+ T cells from blood. The subset: CD45RO-CCR7+CD27+CD95- naive CD8+ T cells expressing CXCR3 (TNR3+). These receptor sequences come from a human donor in good health. Some clones in this sample may be carry-over from other donors' samples.

The chain combines TRBV5-1 with TRBJ2-1. Germline V lookup: CDR1 SGHRS, CDR2 YFSETQ. CDR3 size: 15 residues. CDR3 sequence: CASSLDRSEWNEQFF. The whole variable domain, remainder taken from reference TRBV5-1 and TRBJ2-1, is KAGVTQTPRYLIKTRGQQVTLSCSPISGHRSVSWYQQTPGQGLQFLFEYFSETQRNKGNFPGRFSGRQFSNSRSEMNVSTLELGDSALYLCASSLDRSEWNEQFFGPGTRLTVL.

The V gene is TRBV27, the J gene TRBJ2-7. Per the germline V gene, CDR1 is MNHEY and CDR2 is SMNVEV (reference sequence). The length of the CDR3 is 13 residues. This chain's CDR3 is CASSFFTDYEQYF.

The chain uses TRBV2 and TRBJ1-4; no DNA is available, so the TRBD1 call from TCRdb remains unchecked. Germline V gene sequence: CDR1 SNHLY, CDR2 FYNNEI. CDR3 size: 14 residues. The CDR3 here is CASSEATGGEKLFF.

The gene calls are TRBV7-2 and TRBJ2-4; as DNA is missing, the TRBD2 call by TCRdb cannot be tested. Germline CDR1 and CDR2: SGHTA and FQGNSA. This CDR3 comprises 16 residues. CDR3 region: CASSLDARASKNIQYF.

J is TRBJ1-1 and V is TRBV5-1. Germline V gene data show CDR1 as SGHRS and CDR2 as YFSETQ. The CDR3 is 14 amino acids. This CDR3 is CASSPHGGGTEAFF.

The chain employs TRBV28 and TRBJ2-3; TCRdb indicates TRBD1, and absent DNA this call remains unverified. The length of the CDR3 is 15 residues. Germline-derived CDR1 and CDR2 are MDHEN and SYDVKM. The CDR3 protein is CASSLLEGPADTQYF.

This chain joins TRBV28 and TRBJ2-7; the D gene TCRdb calls, TRBD2, cannot be checked with no DNA. CDR3 size: 16 residues. The germline V gene encodes CDR1 MDHEN and CDR2 SYDVKM. CDR3 sequence reads: CASSLNGLAGFYEQYF.

J is TRBJ2-5 and V is TRBV29-1. This CDR3 has 13 amino acids. CDR1 and CDR2 (germline): SQVTM, ANQGSEA. CDR3 sequence reads: CSVQQADQETQYF.

The chain is built from TRBV5-5 and TRBJ2-5; TCRdb's D call, TRBD2, is unchecked because there is no DNA. Germline values: CDR1 SGHKS, CDR2 YYEKEE (reference sequence). The length of the CDR3 is 16 residues. CDR3 loop: CASSTPGLADGETQYF.

J is TRBJ2-1 and V is TRBV4-1; no DNA is available, so the TRBD2 call from TCRdb remains unchecked. The CDR3 contains 13 residues. Germline values: CDR1 MGHRA, CDR2 YSYEKL. CDR3 region: CASSVRLAFEQFF.

V usage is TRBV29-1 and J usage is TRBJ2-5; TCRdb outputs TRBD1, but without DNA this stays unchecked. In germline, CDR1 is SQVTM, CDR2 ANQGSEA. The CDR3 length is 15 residues. This chain's CDR3 is CSAPDRGDSQETQYF. The full variable domain, in which reference TRBV29-1 and TRBJ2-5 provide the parts outside the CDR3, is SAVISQKPSRDICQRGTSLTIQCQVDSQVTMMFWYRQQPGQSLTLIATANQGSEATYESGFVIDKFPISRPNLTFSTLTVSNMSPEDSSIYLCSAPDRGDSQETQYFGPGTRLLVL.

The rearrangement joins TRBV5-5 to TRBJ2-5; TCRdb gives TRBD1 as the D gene, but with no DNA this cannot be confirmed. The length of the CDR3 is 15 residues. Germline V gene sequence: CDR1 SGHKS, CDR2 YYEKEE (reference sequence). CDR3: CASSSLDRDGETQYF.

The V call is TRBV6-6, the J call TRBJ2-1. Germline V CDR1 and CDR2: MNHNY, SVGAGI (reference sequence). The CDR3 is 14 amino acids. The CDR3 reads CASSYQTAYNEQFF.

The chain joins TRBV2 to TRBJ2-7; the D call of TRBD1 rests on TCRdb alone, since no DNA is present to check it. CDR1 and CDR2 from the germline V gene are SNHLY and FYNNEI. The CDR3 length is 13 residues. The CDR3 sequence is CASSERQGHEQYF. Full variable domain (missing parts from reference TRBV2 and TRBJ2-7): EPEVTQTPSHQVTQMGQEVILRCVPISNHLYFYWYRQILGQKVEFLVSFYNNEISEKSEIFDDQFSVERPDGSNFTLKIRSTKLEDSAMYFCASSERQGHEQYFGPGTRLTVT.

V is TRBV6-5 and J is TRBJ2-5; TCRdb designates TRBD2, a call that cannot be tested without DNA. Germline V gene lookup returns CDR1 MNHEY and CDR2 SVGAGI. CDR3 size: 16 residues. The CDR3 sequence is CASSYSAGGPQETQYF.

V gene TRBV19 combines with J gene TRBJ2-2; TCRdb picks TRBD1, but there is no DNA to check that call. CDR1 and CDR2 from the germline V gene are LNHDA and SQIVND (reference sequence). There are 18 residues in the CDR3. CDR3 protein: CASSVQPLDRPNTGELFF.

The chain carries TRBV10-3 and TRBJ1-2. Germline-derived CDR1 and CDR2 are ENHRY and SYGVKD. The CDR3 has 14 residues. This CDR3 reads CAISDPHVDYGYTF.

The gene calls are TRBV28 and TRBJ1-5; TCRdb designates TRBD1, a call that cannot be tested without DNA. Germline-derived CDR1 and CDR2 are MDHEN and SYDVKM. The CDR3 totals 14 residues. CDR3 amino acids: CASSNGQGIQPQHF.

J is TRBJ2-3 and V is TRBV12-3 or TRBV12-4; checking the TCRdb D call of TRBD2 is not possible without DNA. The CDR3 has 17 amino acids. The CDR3 is CASSSLAGDDSTDTQYF.

This chain links TRBV9 with TRBJ2-1; the D call of TRBD2 rests on TCRdb alone, since no DNA is present to check it. Germline V CDR1 and CDR2: SGDLS, YYNGEE. The CDR3 runs to 15 residues. This chain's CDR3 is CASSVVAGSGHEQFF.

This chain uses TRBV2 with TRBJ2-7; lacking DNA, the TRBD1 call made by TCRdb goes unchecked. CDR3 length equals 15 residues. CDR1 is SNHLY and CDR2 is FYNNEI in the germline V gene. The CDR3 sequence: CASKHRDTPPYEQYF.

The V gene is TRBV11-2, the J gene TRBJ2-2; TCRdb proposes TRBD1, but this gene call is untestable without DNA. Germline V gives CDR1 SGHAT, CDR2 FQNNGV. The CDR3 is made up of 14 amino acids. Here the CDR3 reads CASTPGSRAGELFF. The full variable domain, its missing parts supplied by reference TRBV11-2 and TRBJ2-2, is EAGVAQSPRYKIIEKRQSVAFWCNPISGHATLYWYQQILGQGPKLLIQFQNNGVVDDSQLPKDRFSAERLKGVDSTLKIQPAKLEDSAVYLCASTPGSRAGELFFGEGSRLTVL.

The rearrangement uses TRBV6-5 and TRBJ1-2; TCRdb reports TRBD1, a call that lacks DNA to check it against. The CDR3 covers 15 residues. CDR1 and CDR2 from the germline V gene are MNHEY and SVGAGI. CDR3 loop: CASRAGTELNYGYTF.